This T cell receptor (beta chain) was recorded in a study of T cell repertoires in cytomegalovirus infection. On the study more broadly: CMV epitopes used comprised recently identified HLA-C-restricted ones and well-studied HLA-B-restricted ones. In public TCR beta signatures, there were indications of both CMV infection and matching HLA type. Overall study findings and caveats: Dominating the ex vivo response were HLA-C-restricted CMV-specific TCR beta clonotypes. People with CMV and the relevant HLA were identified by cumulative public TCR beta family frequency.

Germline values: CDR1 LNHDA, CDR2 SQIVND (reference sequence). With 5 bases clipped from V and 2 bases from J, the junction kept 5 bases outside the gene matches. The CDR3 loop spans 14 amino acids. Each CDR3 protein gets one entry after TCRdb re-called the reads with MiXCR. The sample lists approximately 100,000 distinct CDR3 sequences, roughly 39% occurring once. This clonotype was picked up many times. Its antigen is not known. The receptor was derived from a human donor in good health (CMV status not recorded). Some clones in this sample may be carry-over from other donors' samples. The chain joins TRBV19 to TRBJ1-2; 7 nucleotides align to TRBD1. The sample in question was CD8+ T cells from cultured PBMCs, obtained from culture after CMV antigen stimulation. CDR3 nucleotide sequence: TGTGCCAGTAGTTTATCGGGACAGAACTATGGCTACACCTTC. Translating it yields CASSLSGQNYGYTF.